This T cell receptor beta chain was profiled in a study of OX40 agonist ivuxolimab in advanced cancers. Overall study context: Ivuxolimab, which is an agonistic anti-OX40 (CD134) antibody, was administered to the patients. The dose of intravenous ivuxolimab that patients received every 2 weeks ranged from 0.01 to 10 mg/kg. A mean age of around 60 years, range about 23 to 80, was recorded, and 82.7% were male.

The protocol was immunoSEQ multiplex PCR, while the TCRdb copy is restricted to in-frame clones and leaves out a portion. This table has about 76,000 clones, around 87% appearing once. Germline V gene sequence: CDR1 MNHEY, CDR2 SVGAGI. With 8 bases removed from V and 1 base from J, the gap between germline ends came to 8 bases. There are 13 residues in the CDR3. This clonotype was sampled from an adult with an advanced solid tumor such as melanoma, head and neck, liver or kidney cancer. The sequencing used CD4+ or CD8+ T cells sorted from blood, collected in a trial of the OX40 agonist ivuxolimab. The chain has TRBV6-5 and TRBJ1-4; possible D gene TRBD1, 5 bases. The CDR3 is CASATETNEKLFF. CDR3 DNA: TGTGCCAGCGCGACAGAAACTAATGAAAAACTGTTTTTT.